This passage covers 32 T cell receptor beta chains from one sample sequenced in a study of radiotherapy plus CTLA-4 blockade in lung cancer listed by TCRdb under 2018. Libraries were prepared through the immunoSEQ multiplex PCR assay. The clones in this table, taken by TCRdb from immuneACCESS, are in-frame only. Not every clone is retained; where verified, under half of the shortfall comes from an unresolved V gene, and the cause of the rest is unknown. This sample gives tens of thousands of clones in total; about two thirds of them show up just once. The ten largest account for over 13% of the sample. Sample: peripheral blood, taken from a patient treated with radiotherapy plus ipilimumab. The receptors come from a human donor with non-small cell lung cancer that progressed on radiotherapy plus ipilimumab.

The CDR3 spells CASSPGPSSYNEQFF. The CDR3 DNA sequence: TGTGCCAGTAGCCCGGGACCTAGCTCCTACAATGAGCAGTTCTTC. J is TRBJ2-1 and V is TRBV19; tentatively, D is TRBD1 or TRBD2 (5 bases each). The CDR3 sequence is 15 residues long. Per germline, CDR1 LNHDA and CDR2 SQIVND (reference sequence). The V gene lost 6 bases and the J gene lost 0 bases, with 12 bases spanning the gap.

The genes are TRBV4-1 and TRBJ2-1; tentative D call: TRBD2 (5 bases). Trimming removed 0 bases from V and 1 base from J, with 7 bases in between. This CDR3 contains 15 residues. Germline V CDR1 and CDR2: MGHRA, YSYEKL. The DNA for the CDR3 is TGCGCCAGCAGCCAAGATCGGGGTTCCTACAATGAGCAGTTCTTC. It codes for CASSQDRGSYNEQFF.

In its sample, this clone was seen a few times. The genes are TRBV9 and TRBJ1-3; 7 bases line up with TRBD1. The junction had 7 bases not matched to a gene; V was cut back by 0 bases and J by 7 bases. The CDR3 spans 15 residues. Germline lookup yields CDR1 SGDLS and CDR2 YYNGEE. The DNA of the CDR3 is TGTGCCAGCAGCGTAGGGCCAGGGGGAAGTAACACCATATATTTT. This gives the protein CASSVGPGGSNTIYF.

In nucleotides, the CDR3 is TGCGCCAGCAGGCGGGGGACTTCTGCGAGCTCCTACGAGCAGTACTTC. It is translated as CASRRGTSASSYEQYF. This chain joins TRBV5-1 and TRBJ2-7; 7 nucleotides match TRBD2. CDR1 and CDR2 from the germline V gene are SGHRS and YFSETQ. Trimming at V came to 5 bases and at J to 0 bases, leaving 11 bases not matched to a gene. The CDR3 contains 16 residues. Complete variable domain (other parts from reference TRBV5-1 and TRBJ2-7): KAGVTQTPRYLIKTRGQQVTLSCSPISGHRSVSWYQQTPGQGLQFLFEYFSETQRNKGNFPGRFSGRQFSNSRSEMNVSTLELGDSALYLCASRRGTSASSYEQYFGPGTRLTVT.

Written as DNA, the CDR3 is TGTGCCAGCACCCCGGGACGGGGCTCTGGAAACACCATATATTTT. This codes for CASTPGRGSGNTIYF. The rearrangement uses TRBV9 and TRBJ1-3, with D perhaps matching TRBD1 (5 bases). This CDR3 spans 15 amino acids. Germline V gene sequence: CDR1 SGDLS, CDR2 YYNGEE. The germline V and J ends were trimmed by 6 bases and 0 bases, with 13 bases remaining between them.

As concerns this clone: One end of the junction fails to match germline, which may point to a read error. The chain has TRBV4-2 and TRBJ1-2, with D tentatively TRBD1 (6 bases). Germline-derived CDR1 and CDR2 are LGHNA and YNFKEQ. CDR3 length: 16 amino acids. CDR3 amino acids: CARSQVRGGAGYGYTF. CDR3 in DNA: TGTGCCCGCAGCCAAGTGAGGGGGGGGGCCGGCTATGGCTACACCTTC.

The J gene is TRBJ2-1, the V gene TRBV6-9; D gene unclear. The length of the CDR3 is 16 residues. Germline loops: CDR1 MNHGY, CDR2 SVAAGI. The V end lost 0 bases, the J end lost 8 bases, and 17 bases lay between the germline ends. This chain's CDR3 is CASSYSTIASRDEQFF. CDR3 sequence (DNA): TGTGCCAGCAGTTATTCAACTATCGCATCTAGGGATGAGCAGTTCTTC.

This sequence joins TRBV5-4 and TRBJ1-6; D is perhaps TRBD1 (6 bases). The length of the CDR3 is 19 residues. Trimming shortened V by 0 bases and J by 0 bases, and 16 bases separated the two germline ends. Germline lookup yields CDR1 SGHNT and CDR2 YYREEE (reference sequence). The CDR3 nucleotides read TGTGCCAGCAGCTTGGGTGAGGACAGCTCGAGCTCCTATAATTCACCCCTCCACTTT. This codes for CASSLGEDSSSSYNSPLHF.

The chain employs TRBV7-2 and TRBJ1-4; TRBD1 matches 8 bases. The germline gives CDR1 SGHTA, CDR2 FQGNSA. The CDR3 has 14 residues. The V segment lost 5 bases and the J segment 8 bases; nucleotides outside the gene matches: 7. The CDR3 sequence is CASSQGQGGEKLFF. The CDR3 DNA reads TGTGCCAGCAGCCAAGGACAGGGTGGGGAAAAACTGTTTTTT.

DNA for the CDR3: TGTGCCAGCAGCTTGGAGGGCTACGAGCAGTACTTC. Translated, it gives CASSLEGYEQYF. The chain couples TRBV5-5 to TRBJ2-7; D unresolved. The V gene lost 0 bases and the J gene lost 3 bases, with 4 bases spanning the gap. Germline assignment: CDR1 SGHKS and CDR2 YYEKEE (reference sequence). CDR3 length: 12 amino acids.

V is TRBV11-2 and J is TRBJ2-2; D possibly corresponds to TRBD2 (6 bases). The CDR3 sequence is 16 residues long. The V end was cut by 0 bases, the J end by 1 base, with 9 bases between. Germline values: CDR1 SGHAT, CDR2 FQNNGV. The CDR3 spells CASSLDFGGNTGELFF. CDR3 sequence (DNA): TGTGCCAGCAGCTTAGACTTCGGGGGGAACACCGGGGAGCTGTTTTTT.

The chain has TRBV5-1 and TRBJ2-3; 8 positions match TRBD2. Germline trimming cut 3 bases from V and 6 bases from J; bases unmatched to any gene: 6. This CDR3 comprises 14 residues. Germline CDR1 SGHRS, CDR2 YFSETQ. CDR3 DNA: TGCGCCAGCAGCTATGGACTAGCCCCGGATACGCAGTATTTT. Protein product: CASSYGLAPDTQYF.

The rearrangement joins TRBV6-5 to TRBJ1-1; D is unresolved. Trimming removed 5 bases at V and 0 bases at J, with 10 bases between. Germline V lookup: CDR1 MNHEY, CDR2 SVGAGI. The CDR3 has 14 amino acids. Here the CDR3 DNA reads TGTGCCAGCAGTAGACACCGGGTGAACACTGAAGCTTTCTTT. Translated, it gives CASSRHRVNTEAFF.

This clone was recorded many times. The chain links TRBV7-9 to TRBJ1-5, with TRBD1 matching over 7 bases. Germline lookup yields CDR1 SEHNR and CDR2 FQNEAQ (reference sequence). This CDR3 spans 16 amino acids. V dropped 0 bases and J dropped 5; count of bases not matched to a gene: 7. The CDR3 coding sequence is TGTGCCAGCAGCTTAGCAGGTGACAGGGACTATCAGCCCCAGCATTTT. As protein: CASSLAGDRDYQPQHF.

This clone was counted only a few times. One end of the junction varies from germline; a read error may be responsible. The rearrangement joins TRBV7-9 to TRBJ2-7, with D perhaps matching TRBD1 or TRBD2 (5 bases each). This CDR3 has 12 residues. Germline CDR1 is SEHNR and CDR2 is FQNEAQ (reference sequence). CDR3 DNA: TGCGCCAGCAGCGACGGGACCCACGAGCAGTACTTC. This codes for CASSDGTHEQYF.

DNA of the CDR3: TGTGCCAGCAGTCCCCCCGAGGTTAGCAATCAGCCCCAGCATTTT. It specifies CASSPPEVSNQPQHF. The chain links TRBV28 to TRBJ1-5, with D unclear. Germline lookup yields CDR1 MDHEN and CDR2 SYDVKM. V gave up 5 bases and J gave up 0 bases, with 11 bases separating them. The CDR3 contains 15 residues.

The chain recombines TRBV4-3 with TRBJ2-7; 7 positions agree with TRBD2. CDR1 LGHNA and CDR2 YSLEER come from the germline V gene. CDR3 length: 13 residues. Trimming removed 4 bases from V and 2 bases from J; junction bases left unmatched: 2. Written as DNA, the CDR3 is TGCGCCAGCAGCCGGGGGGGAGCCTACGAGCAGTACTTC. Translation gives CASSRGGAYEQYF.

This chain links TRBV15 with TRBJ2-2, with a tentative D call TRBD1 (5 bases). CDR1 LNHNV and CDR2 YYDKDF come from the germline V gene (reference sequence). CDR3 length: 16 amino acids. V lost 0 bases and J lost 2, with 10 bases in between. The CDR3 sequence: CATSREGQFNTGELFF. The CDR3, as DNA: TGTGCCACCAGCAGAGAGGGGCAGTTTAACACCGGGGAGCTGTTTTTT.

Details on this clone: Being one base from a much bigger clone, this may be a read error. The J gene is TRBJ1-5, the V gene TRBV5-5, with 10 bases identical to TRBD1. Per germline, CDR1 SGHKS and CDR2 YYEKEE (reference sequence). The J segment lost 2 bases and the V segment lost 2 bases, leaving 1 base of the junction unmatched. The CDR3 sequence is 15 residues long. Written as DNA, the CDR3 is TGTGCCAGCAGCTTAGGGACAGGGGGCAATCAGCCCCAGCATTTT. Its translation is CASSLGTGGNQPQHF.

J is TRBJ2-1 and V is TRBV27; TRBD1 matches 7 bases. This CDR3 comprises 14 residues. The V segment lost 4 bases and the J segment 4 bases; nucleotides outside the gene matches: 4. CDR1 is MNHEY and CDR2 is SMNVEV in the germline V gene (reference sequence). The CDR3 region has the DNA TGTGCCAGCAGTTCGGGACAGAGGTACAATGAGCAGTTCTTC. It specifies CASSSGQRYNEQFF.

The chain joins TRBV10-2 to TRBJ2-7, with 7 bases identical to TRBD2. CDR3 length equals 16 residues. Germline V gene lookup returns CDR1 WSHSY and CDR2 SAAADI. The ends lost 2 bases at V and 0 bases at J; junction bases unmatched: 7. This CDR3 reads CASSEPLALSSYEQYF. CDR3 nucleotide sequence: TGCGCCAGCAGTGAGCCACTAGCGCTGAGCTCCTACGAGCAGTACTTC.

This chain links TRBV7-2 with TRBJ2-2; D remains ambiguous. The V end was cut by 3 bases, the J end by 0 bases, with 5 bases between. The CDR3 is 14 amino acids. Looked up from germline, CDR1 is SGHTA and CDR2 is FQGNSA. CDR3 in DNA: TGTGCCAGCAGCTTTACATCGAACACCGGGGAGCTGTTTTTT. Translating it yields CASSFTSNTGELFF.

V gene TRBV6-4 combines with J gene TRBJ1-4; D is undetermined. This CDR3 is built from 13 residues. Looked up from germline, CDR1 is MRHNA and CDR2 is SNTAGT. Deletions cut 2 bases from V and 3 bases from J, with 4 bases between. The CDR3 sequence: CASSDKSNEKLFF. The CDR3 nucleotides are TGTGCCAGCAGTGACAAATCTAATGAAAAACTGTTTTTT.

There are a few counts of this clone. This sequence joins TRBV10-2 and TRBJ2-3, with TRBD1 matching 8 bases. This CDR3 region has 14 residues. From germline, CDR1 is WSHSY and CDR2 SAAADI. The J segment lost 2 bases and the V segment lost 6 bases, leaving 4 bases of the junction unmatched. This chain's CDR3 is CASSWTGSTDTQYF. CDR3 DNA sequence: TGCGCCAGCAGCTGGACAGGGTCCACAGATACGCAGTATTTT.

V gene TRBV11-2 combines with J gene TRBJ2-5, with TRBD2 matching over 7 bases. The CDR3 is 14 residues long. V gave up 5 bases and J gave up 2 bases; unmatched junction bases: 5. Germline V lookup: CDR1 SGHAT, CDR2 FQNNGV. The DNA for the CDR3 is TGTGCCAGCAGCCCGCCGGGGGGACAAGAGACCCAGTACTTC. Translation gives CASSPPGGQETQYF.

The chain recombines TRBV10-2 with TRBJ2-5, with D perhaps being TRBD1 or TRBD2 (5 bases each). V gave up 2 bases and J gave up 1 base, with 11 bases separating them. This CDR3 has 15 amino acids. CDR1 is WSHSY and CDR2 is SAAADI in the germline V gene. CDR3 sequence: CASSEIGTTQETQYF. The CDR3 nucleotides read TGCGCCAGCAGTGAGATCGGGACCACCCAAGAGACCCAGTACTTC.

The chain has TRBV6-5 and TRBJ1-6; D remains ambiguous. CDR3 length: 14 residues. V dropped 0 bases and J dropped 12 bases, with 12 bases sitting between them. Germline assignment: CDR1 MNHEY and CDR2 SVGAGI. The CDR3 DNA sequence: TGTGCCAGCAGTTACTCGAGAAGGGTTGAACCCCTCCACTTT. Protein product: CASSYSRRVEPLHF.

V gene TRBV5-1 combines with J gene TRBJ2-1; a weak D match, TRBD2 (6 bases). V was clipped by 4 bases and J by 4 bases, with 12 bases between them. Per germline, CDR1 SGHRS and CDR2 YFSETQ. The CDR3 runs to 14 residues. As DNA, the CDR3 is TGCGCCAGCAGCCCCGGGAGTCAGTACAATGAGCAGTTCTTC. This codes for CASSPGSQYNEQFF.

The chain employs TRBV13 and TRBJ2-5, with 7 nucleotides matching TRBD1. The CDR3 has 15 residues. The V gene's germline CDR1 is PRHDT and CDR2 FYEKMQ (reference sequence). V trimming: 3 bases; J trimming: 5 bases; junction bases outside the gene matches: 9. In DNA, the CDR3 is TGTGCCAGCAGCTTGGTTAGACAGGGCCGGGAGACCCAGTACTTC. Translating it yields CASSLVRQGRETQYF.

This rearrangement joins TRBV21-1 to TRBJ1-1; the table's D call, TRBD1, has no DNA check behind it. TRBV21-1 represents a pseudogene. The CDR3 length is 16 residues. The CDR3 DNA is TGTGCCAGCAGCAAGGGGGGACAGGACTCGAACACTGAAGCTTTCTTT. Translated, it gives CASSKGGQDSNTEAFF.

There are a few counts of this clone. This sequence joins TRBV28 and TRBJ2-7; D is possibly TRBD1 or TRBD2 (6 bases each). V was shortened by 2 bases and J by 3 bases, with 14 bases between the two germline ends. This CDR3 region has 15 residues. Per germline, CDR1 MDHEN and CDR2 SYDVKM. The CDR3 region is CASSLVGGRLYEQYF. The DNA of the CDR3 is TGTGCCAGCAGTTTAGTCGGGGGCAGACTCTACGAGCAGTACTTC.

V gene TRBV9 combines with J gene TRBJ2-1; D is possibly TRBD1 or TRBD2 (5 bases each). The germline CDR1 and CDR2 sequences are SGDLS and YYNGEE. CDR3 length: 14 amino acids. V was shortened by 3 bases and J by 2 bases, with 9 bases between the two germline ends. This chain's CDR3 is CASSGGTAYNEQFF. The DNA of the CDR3 is TGTGCCAGCAGCGGGGGGACGGCCTACAATGAGCAGTTCTTC.